Listed below are T cell receptor beta chains from one sample, sequenced in a study of CD8+ T cells in alopecia areata. Produced via immunoSEQ multiplex PCR; TCRdb's table is partial and in-frame only. This table holds roughly 150,000 clones, about 51% found once. The sample was CD8+ T cells sorted from blood, taken at week 0. These receptors were collected from a human donor with alopecia areata. The CDR3 runs from the conserved cysteine through the conserved F or W. D genes are given only for firm matches. Only some rows state a clone size, as once, few, many or a class for expanded clones.

>-|-|TRBV29-1|TRBJ1-2
CSVAGSGYTF
TGCAGCGTTGCGGGTAGTGGCTACACCTTC
>-|-|TRBV14|TRBJ2-7
CASSQEVLSYEQYF
TGTGCCAGCAGCCAAGAGGTCTTGTCCTACGAGCAGTACTTC
>-|once|TRBV5-6|TRBJ1-2
CASSPGLNYGYTF
TGTGCCAGCAGCCCAGGGCTCAACTATGGCTACACCTTC
>-|-|TRBV13|TRBJ1-1
CASSPLRTGGTEAFF
TGTGCCAGCAGCCCCCTGCGAACAGGAGGCACTGAAGCTTTCTTT
>-|few|TRBV2|TRBJ2-7
CASKVSSYEQYF
TGTGCCAGCAAAGTCTCGTCCTACGAGCAGTACTTC
>-|-|TRBV4-1|TRBJ2-1
CASSQEKAGSYNEQFF
TGCGCCAGCAGCCAAGAAAAGGCAGGATCCTACAATGAGCAGTTCTTC
>TRBD2|-|TRBV29-1|TRBJ2-7
CSVVVVASGAYEQYF
TGCAGCGTTGTGGTCGTAGCTAGCGGGGCCTACGAGCAGTACTTC
>-|few|TRBV2|TRBJ2-2
CASSVAEINTGELFF
TGTGCCAGCAGTGTGGCCGAGATAAACACCGGGGAGCTGTTTTTT
>TRBD1|-|TRBV20-1|TRBJ1-1
CSALTGTEAFF
TGCAGTGCCCTGACAGGGACTGAAGCTTTCTTT
>TRBD1|few|TRBV29-1|TRBJ2-7
CSVGGQGAIYEQYF
TGCAGCGTTGGAGGACAGGGGGCAATCTACGAGCAGTACTTC
>-|-|TRBV7-2|TRBJ1-1
CASNGRATQEEAFF
TGTGCCAGCAACGGCCGGGCCACACAAGAGGAAGCTTTCTTT
>-|-|TRBV2|TRBJ1-5
CASSDQGGINQPQHF
TGTGCCAGCAGTGATCAAGGAGGGATAAATCAGCCCCAGCATTTT
>TRBD2|-|TRBV7-3|TRBJ2-5
CASSLFGGGQETQYF
TGTGCCAGCAGCTTATTTGGCGGGGGCCAAGAGACCCAGTACTTC
>-|-|TRBV6-6|TRBJ2-7
CASSRGVEQYF
TGTGCCAGCAGTCGAGGGGTCGAGCAGTACTTC
>-|-|TRBV11-3|TRBJ2-7
CASSSTSDYEQYF
TGTGCCAGCAGCTCCACCTCGGACTACGAGCAGTACTTC
>-|-|TRBV2|TRBJ2-1
CASSEPYRANEQFF
TGTGCCAGCAGTGAACCCTACAGGGCAAATGAGCAGTTCTTC
>-|-|TRBV6-5|TRBJ2-1
CASSYSEWGGNEQFF
TGTGCCAGCAGTTACTCGGAGTGGGGAGGCAATGAGCAGTTCTTC
>-|-|TRBV5-1|TRBJ2-3
CASSLLDPTTDTQYF
TGCGCCAGCAGCTTGTTAGACCCAACGACAGATACGCAGTATTTT
>-|-|TRBV27|TRBJ2-3
CASVSKDTQYF
TGTGCCAGCGTCTCTAAAGATACGCAGTATTTT
>-|few|TRBV4-1|TRBJ1-1
CASSFGTEAFF
TGCGCCAGCAGCTTCGGGACTGAAGCTTTCTTT
>TRBD1|-|TRBV9|TRBJ1-1
CASSDPPGQGEAFF
TGTGCCAGCAGCGATCCTCCGGGACAGGGTGAAGCTTTCTTT
>-|-|TRBV30|TRBJ2-1
CAWRFPDYPYNEQFF
TGTGCCTGGAGATTTCCCGACTATCCCTACAATGAGCAGTTCTTC
>-|-|TRBV5-1|TRBJ1-1
CASSLGQTTEAFF
TGCGCCAGCAGCTTAGGGCAGACCACTGAAGCTTTCTTT
>-|once|TRBV5-6|TRBJ2-1
CASSLGGTASYNEQFF
TGTGCCAGCAGCCTGGGCGGGACAGCGAGCTACAATGAGCAGTTCTTC
>TRBD2|-|TRBV27|TRBJ2-1
CASSQTSRNEQFF
TGTGCCAGCAGCCAGACTAGCCGCAATGAGCAGTTCTTC
>-|-|TRBV14|TRBJ2-5
CASSQWDNQETQYF
TGTGCCAGCAGCCAGTGGGACAACCAAGAGACCCAGTACTTC
>-|-|TRBV30|TRBJ1-2
CAWSTTDGYTF
TGTGCCTGGAGTACGACAGATGGCTACACCTTC